The entry that follows covers one T cell receptor (beta chain) sequence. The antigen remains unidentified. Assay used: immunoSEQ multiplex PCR; TCRdb lists only in-frame clones, some missing. This sample carries 100,000 to 150,000 clones, about 88% of them seen once, and the ten largest clones take under 4.5%. This entry belongs to a study of T cell responses to AZD1222 COVID-19 vaccine. On the study more broadly: Some second doses came at about 4 weeks and others at about 12 weeks; these were pooled.

In germline, CDR1 is WSHSY, CDR2 SAAADI. The CDR3 sequence is 17 residues long. Trimming at V came to 4 bases and at J to 4 bases, leaving 12 bases not matched to a gene. Notes on the study in general: It was only a handful of AZD1222 recipients who were seropositive at baseline. The donor cohort was predominantly white British with a female majority, and clonal diversity may have been underestimated. Nearly half of unique spike-specific TCRs reportedly avoided B.1.351 and B.1.1.7 mutated regions.

Sequences were derived from peripheral blood, sampled on day 0 of AZD1222 vaccination. This sequence originates from an adult in good health. The chain links TRBV10-2 to TRBJ2-7; 11 bases are a match to TRBD1. The DNA of the CDR3 is TGCGCCAGCAGTGCGGGGACAGGGGGTTCGGGGCTGTACGAGCAGTACTTC. It codes for CASSAGTGGSGLYEQYF.